The rows below give T cell receptor beta chains drawn from one sample of a study of OX40 agonist ivuxolimab in advanced cancers. The data were produced by immunoSEQ multiplex PCR, yet TCRdb's version contains in-frame clones alone and is incomplete. This sample has around 59,000 clones; 80% to 90% occur once, and the top ten carry 9% to 15%. This material consisted of CD4+ or CD8+ T cells sorted from blood, taken in a trial of the OX40 agonist ivuxolimab. These receptor sequences come from an adult with an advanced solid tumor such as melanoma, head and neck, liver or kidney cancer. CDR3s include the opening cysteine and the closing phenylalanine or tryptophan. D genes are given only for firm matches. Clone size, where shown, is once, few, many, or a class for clones that have expanded.

V: TRBV4-1; size: .; J: TRBJ1-3; D: .; CDR3: CASSQDGRNSGNTIYF; DNA: TGCGCCAGCAGCCAAGATGGAAGGAACTCTGGAAACACCATATATTTT
V: TRBV9; size: .; J: TRBJ2-3; D: TRBD2; CDR3: CASSTRLAGGPDTQYF; DNA: TGTGCCAGCAGCACCAGACTAGCGGGAGGGCCAGATACGCAGTATTTT
V: TRBV2; size: .; J: TRBJ1-1; D: .; CDR3: CASREERGGNTEAFF; DNA: TGTGCCAGCAGGGAAGAGAGGGGAGGTAACACTGAAGCTTTCTTT
V: TRBV7-6; size: .; J: TRBJ2-3; D: .; CDR3: CASSSLDTDTQYF; DNA: TGTGCCAGCAGCTCACTGGACACAGATACGCAGTATTTT
V: TRBV5-1; size: .; J: TRBJ2-1; D: .; CDR3: CASSSPTTKYNEQFF; DNA: TGCGCCAGCAGCTCTCCGACTACGAAGTACAATGAGCAGTTCTTC
V: TRBV9; size: .; J: TRBJ2-2; D: TRBD2; CDR3: CASSVARTSGIRNTGELFF; DNA: TGTGCCAGCAGCGTAGCTAGGACTAGCGGGATTCGAAACACCGGGGAGCTGTTTTTT
V: TRBV5-1; size: .; J: TRBJ1-1; D: .; CDR3: CASSLWGGTEAFF; DNA: TGCGCCAGCAGCTTGTGGGGGGGCACTGAAGCTTTCTTT
V: TRBV30; size: few; J: TRBJ1-5; D: .; CDR3: CAWSAGGSGNQPQHF; DNA: TGTGCCTGGAGTGCCGGGGGGAGCGGCAATCAGCCCCAGCATTTT
V: TRBV30; size: .; J: TRBJ1-2; D: .; CDR3: CAWSVDSNYGYTF; DNA: TGTGCCTGGAGTGTTGACAGCAACTATGGCTACACCTTC
V: TRBV23-1; size: .; J: TRBJ1-1; D: .; CDR3: CASSQTLGTANTEAFF; DNA: TGCGCCAGCAGTCAAACCTTGGGAACGGCGAACACTGAAGCTTTCTTT
V: TRBV5-3; size: once; J: TRBJ1-5; D: .; CDR3: CARSVGNQPQHF; DNA: TGTGCCAGAAGCGTAGGCAATCAGCCCCAGCATTTT
V: TRBV4-1; size: .; J: TRBJ2-3; D: .; CDR3: CASSQVIRITDTQYF; DNA: TGCGCCAGCAGCCAAGTGATCCGGATCACAGATACGCAGTATTTT
V: TRBV13; size: .; J: TRBJ1-4; D: .; CDR3: CASRGPGKTNEKLFF; DNA: TGTGCCAGCAGGGGGCCAGGGAAAACTAATGAAAAACTGTTTTTT
V: TRBV2; size: few; J: TRBJ2-7; D: TRBD1; CDR3: CASRGGQGTPFYEQYF; DNA: TGTGCCAGCAGGGGGGGACAGGGAACCCCCTTCTACGAGCAGTACTTC
V: TRBV4-1; size: few; J: TRBJ1-1; D: .; CDR3: CASSQDRTWNTEAFF; DNA: TGCGCCAGCAGCCAAGATCGCACCTGGAACACTGAAGCTTTCTTT
V: TRBV6-5; size: .; J: TRBJ1-5; D: TRBD1; CDR3: CASSPRQGAGQPQHF; DNA: TGTGCCAGCAGCCCGAGGCAGGGGGCCGGTCAGCCCCAGCATTTT
V: TRBV9; size: .; J: TRBJ1-5; D: .; CDR3: CASSAGEEGWGDQPQHF; DNA: TGTGCCAGCAGTGCCGGTGAGGAGGGTTGGGGGGATCAGCCCCAGCATTTT
V: TRBV7-9; size: once; J: TRBJ1-1; D: .; CDR3: CATRHRNGRAFF; DNA: TGTGCTACACGACACAGGAACGGAAGAGCTTTCTTT
V: TRBV7-9; size: .; J: TRBJ1-3; D: .; CDR3: CASSSTGNTIYF; DNA: TGTGCCAGCAGCTCTACAGGAAACACCATATATTTT
V: TRBV7-9; size: .; J: TRBJ1-2; D: .; CDR3: CASSLAGDPPGGTF; DNA: TGTGCCAGCAGCTTAGCGGGGGATCCACCGGGCGGCACCTTC
V: TRBV2; size: .; J: TRBJ2-5; D: .; CDR3: CASSEVPGEETQYF; DNA: TGTGCCAGCAGTGAAGTTCCCGGAGAGGAGACCCAGTACTTC
V: TRBV7-2; size: .; J: TRBJ2-2; D: TRBD1; CDR3: CASSLAVTGGLWELFF; DNA: TGTGCCAGCAGCTTAGCGGTCACAGGGGGTTTGTGGGAGCTGTTTTTT
V: TRBV6-1; size: once; J: TRBJ2-2; D: .; CDR3: CASSLRADGGGELFF; DNA: TGTGCCAGCAGCCTAAGGGCAGATGGTGGCGGGGAGCTGTTTTTT
V: TRBV10-3; size: .; J: TRBJ2-2; D: TRBD2; CDR3: CAISRGLAGVNGELFF; DNA: TGTGCCATCAGCCGCGGACTAGCGGGAGTTAACGGGGAGCTGTTTTTT
V: TRBV7-9; size: .; J: TRBJ2-3; D: .; CDR3: CASSLQRDRTDTQYF; DNA: TGTGCCAGCAGCTTGCAACGCGACCGCACAGATACGCAGTATTTT
V: TRBV5-1; size: .; J: TRBJ2-1; D: .; CDR3: CASGSRDWSNEQFF; DNA: TGCGCCAGCGGGTCCCGGGACTGGTCCAATGAGCAGTTCTTC
V: TRBV9; size: once; J: TRBJ2-3; D: .; CDR3: CASSVGGGITDTQYF; DNA: TGTGCCAGCAGCGTAGGTGGGGGCATCACAGATACGCAGTATTTT
V: TRBV27; size: .; J: TRBJ2-2; D: .; CDR3: CASSSSGAGAVTGELFF; DNA: TGTGCCAGCAGTTCCTCGGGGGCAGGGGCCGTCACCGGGGAGCTGTTTTTT
V: TRBV7-9; size: .; J: TRBJ1-5; D: TRBD1; CDR3: CASSPEEGALGNQPQHF; DNA: TGTGCCAGCAGCCCCGAGGAGGGGGCATTGGGCAATCAGCCCCAGCATTTT
V: TRBV27; size: .; J: TRBJ1-2; D: TRBD1; CDR3: CASSWQGAGYGYTF; DNA: TGTGCCAGCAGTTGGCAGGGGGCGGGCTATGGCTACACCTTC
V: TRBV5-4; size: .; J: TRBJ1-2; D: TRBD1; CDR3: CASSSTGGLGYTF; DNA: TGTGCCAGCAGTTCGACAGGGGGTCTTGGCTACACCTTC
V: TRBV9; size: .; J: TRBJ1-2; D: TRBD1; CDR3: CASSPTGYGYTF; DNA: TGTGCCAGCAGCCCGACAGGGTACGGCTACACCTTC
V: TRBV2; size: once; J: TRBJ2-7; D: .; CDR3: CASSEGYEQYF; DNA: TGTGCCAGCAGTGAGGGATACGAGCAGTACTTC
V: TRBV5-1; size: .; J: TRBJ2-1; D: .; CDR3: CASSLSGHNEQFF; DNA: TGCGCCAGCAGCTTGTCCGGACACAATGAGCAGTTCTTC
V: TRBV28; size: .; J: TRBJ1-5; D: TRBD1; CDR3: CASSPDRGRQPQHF; DNA: TGTGCCAGCAGCCCCGACAGGGGACGGCAGCCCCAGCATTTT
V: TRBV7-9; size: .; J: TRBJ2-3; D: TRBD1; CDR3: CASGVRTGGIDTQYF; DNA: TGTGCCAGCGGGGTCCGGACAGGGGGCATAGATACGCAGTATTTT
V: TRBV7-9; size: .; J: TRBJ2-3; D: .; CDR3: CASSFSTQELSSTDTQYF; DNA: TGTGCCAGCAGCTTTTCGACTCAAGAGCTCTCTAGCACAGATACGCAGTATTTT
V: TRBV4-3; size: .; J: TRBJ2-1; D: .; CDR3: CASSQDSGLYNEQFF; DNA: TGCGCCAGCAGCCAAGATAGCGGCCTTTACAATGAGCAGTTCTTC
V: TRBV28; size: .; J: TRBJ2-1; D: TRBD2; CDR3: CASSWREWYNEQFF; DNA: TGTGCCAGCAGTTGGCGGGAGTGGTACAATGAGCAGTTCTTC
V: TRBV6-6; size: .; J: TRBJ2-1; D: .; CDR3: CASKPGTSSYNEQFF; DNA: TGTGCCAGCAAACCAGGGACGAGCTCCTACAATGAGCAGTTCTTC
V: TRBV13; size: few; J: TRBJ2-1; D: .; CDR3: CASSQVGEQFF; DNA: TGTGCCAGCAGCCAAGTAGGGGAGCAGTTCTTC
V: TRBV30; size: .; J: TRBJ2-1; D: TRBD2; CDR3: CAWRPSSGRAISEDNEQFF; DNA: TGTGCCTGGAGACCCTCTAGCGGGAGGGCCATATCTGAGGACAATGAGCAGTTCTTC
V: TRBV30; size: few; J: TRBJ2-1; D: .; CDR3: CAWSVQFRLAKGNEQFF; DNA: TGTGCCTGGAGTGTACAGTTTCGTCTAGCCAAGGGGAATGAGCAGTTCTTC
V: TRBV27; size: large; J: TRBJ2-3; D: TRBD2; CDR3: CASSLWTSGSRTDTQYF; DNA: TGTGCCAGCAGTTTATGGACTAGCGGGAGCCGCACAGATACGCAGTATTTT
V: TRBV10-1; size: .; J: TRBJ2-7; D: .; CDR3: CASSDMVGEQYF; DNA: TGCGCCAGCAGTGATATGGTGGGCGAGCAGTACTTC
V: TRBV4-1; size: .; J: TRBJ2-2; D: .; CDR3: CASSPTGSNTGELFF; DNA: TGCGCCAGCAGCCCTACAGGGTCGAACACCGGGGAGCTGTTTTTT
V: TRBV6-1; size: once; J: TRBJ2-5; D: .; CDR3: CASSEETKYEQHF; DNA: TGTGCCAGCAGTGAGGAGACAAAGTACGAGCAGCACTTC
V: TRBV19; size: .; J: TRBJ1-1; D: .; CDR3: CASSIRSAINTEAFF; DNA: TGTGCCAGTAGTATTCGGTCAGCTATAAACACTGAAGCTTTCTTT
V: TRBV11-2; size: few; J: TRBJ1-4; D: .; CDR3: CASSEKGFGGEKLFF; DNA: TGTGCCAGCAGTGAAAAGGGTTTCGGTGGGGAAAAACTGTTTTTT
V: TRBV2; size: .; J: TRBJ2-7; D: .; CDR3: CASTERILYEQYF; DNA: TGTGCCAGCACCGAAAGGATCCTTTACGAGCAGTACTTC
V: TRBV14; size: .; J: TRBJ2-7; D: TRBD2; CDR3: CASSSGLAGEGYEQYF; DNA: TGTGCCAGCAGTTCAGGACTAGCGGGAGAAGGCTACGAGCAGTACTTC